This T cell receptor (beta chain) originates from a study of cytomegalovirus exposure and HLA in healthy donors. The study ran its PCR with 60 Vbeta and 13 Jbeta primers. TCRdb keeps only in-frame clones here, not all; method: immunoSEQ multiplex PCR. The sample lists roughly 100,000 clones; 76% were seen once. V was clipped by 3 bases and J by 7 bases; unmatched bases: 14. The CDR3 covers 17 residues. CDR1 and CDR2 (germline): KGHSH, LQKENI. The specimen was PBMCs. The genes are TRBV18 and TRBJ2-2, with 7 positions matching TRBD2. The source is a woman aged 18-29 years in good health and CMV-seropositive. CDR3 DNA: TGTGCCAGCTCACCTACCTGGGGGATACTAGCGAACGGGGAGCTGTTTTTT. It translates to CASSPTWGILANGELFF.